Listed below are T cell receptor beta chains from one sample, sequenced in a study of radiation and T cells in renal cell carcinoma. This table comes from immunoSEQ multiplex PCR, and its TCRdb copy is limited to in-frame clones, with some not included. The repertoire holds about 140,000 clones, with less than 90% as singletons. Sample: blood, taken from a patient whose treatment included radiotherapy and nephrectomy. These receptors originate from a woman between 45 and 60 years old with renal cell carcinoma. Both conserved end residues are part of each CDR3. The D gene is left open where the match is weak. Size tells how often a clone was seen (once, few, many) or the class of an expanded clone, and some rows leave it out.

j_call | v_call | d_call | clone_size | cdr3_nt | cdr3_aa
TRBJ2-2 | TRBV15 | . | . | TGTGCCACCAGCCACAGGGCCGGGGAGCTGTTTTTT | CATSHRAGELFF
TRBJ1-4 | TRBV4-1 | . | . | TGCGCCAGCAGCCAAGAGTGGCAGTTGTATGAAAAACTGTTTTTT | CASSQEWQLYEKLFF
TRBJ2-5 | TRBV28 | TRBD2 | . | TGTGCCAGCAGCGCAAGGACTAGCGGGGTCGAAGAGACCCAGTACTTC | CASSARTSGVEETQYF
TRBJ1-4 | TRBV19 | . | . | TGTGCCAGTAGCCGGGAGGGGAGAGCCACTAATGAAAAACTGTTTTTT | CASSREGRATNEKLFF
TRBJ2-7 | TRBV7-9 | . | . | TGTGCCAGCAGCCCTTTAGGGGGAGCCTACGAGCAGTACTTC | CASSPLGGAYEQYF
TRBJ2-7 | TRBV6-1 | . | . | TGTGCCAGCAGCCTAGACCCTAATCCGTCCTACGAGCAGTACTTC | CASSLDPNPSYEQYF
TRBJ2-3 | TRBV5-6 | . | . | TGTGCCAGCCTGCTGGGGGGTACGCAGTATTTT | CASLLGGTQYF
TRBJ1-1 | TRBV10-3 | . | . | TGTGCCATCAAGGGACAAATGAACACTGAAGCTTTCTTT | CAIKGQMNTEAFF
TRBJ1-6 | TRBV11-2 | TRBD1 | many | TGTGCCAGCAGCCCAGGGGGCAAGCTGCCCCTCCACTTT | CASSPGGKLPLHF
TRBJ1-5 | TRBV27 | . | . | TGTGCCAGCAGTTTATCGATGCGGCAGCCCCAGCATTTT | CASSLSMRQPQHF
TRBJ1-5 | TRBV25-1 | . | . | TGTGCCAGCAGTGACAGGCCCAGCAATCAGCCCCAGCATTTT | CASSDRPSNQPQHF
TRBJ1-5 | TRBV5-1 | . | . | TGCGCCAGCAGCTTATGGGGTGACAGCAATCAGCCCCAGCATTTT | CASSLWGDSNQPQHF
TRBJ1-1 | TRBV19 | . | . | TGTGCCAGTAGTATAGATCCTAACAGACCCCAGGCTTTCTTT | CASSIDPNRPQAFF
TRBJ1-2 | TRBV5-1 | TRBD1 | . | TGCGCCAGCAGCTTGGCAGGGGGCGGCTATGGCTACACCTTC | CASSLAGGGYGYTF
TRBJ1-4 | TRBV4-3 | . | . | TGCGCCAGCAGCCAAGATCGCAGGGAAAAACTGTTTTTT | CASSQDRREKLFF
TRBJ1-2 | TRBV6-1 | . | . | TGTGCCAGCAGTCCCCGTGGGGCGCCTGAATGGGGCTACACCTTC | CASSPRGAPEWGYTF
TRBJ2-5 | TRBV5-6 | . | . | TGTGCCAGCAGCAAGCAGACGGAGACCCAGTACTTC | CASSKQTETQYF
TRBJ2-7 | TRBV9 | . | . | TGTGCCAGCAGCGCCGCAGCGGTACTAGGATCCGAGCAGTACTTC | CASSAAAVLGSEQYF
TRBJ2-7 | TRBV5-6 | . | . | TGTGCCAGCAGCTTGCGGGCCGGCACTTACGAGCAGTACTTC | CASSLRAGTYEQYF
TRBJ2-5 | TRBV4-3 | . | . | TGCGCCAGCAGCCAAACCATCTACGTGGAGACCCAGTACTTC | CASSQTIYVETQYF
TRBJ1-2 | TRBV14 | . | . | TGTGCCAGCAGCCAAGATCTTGGGCACAACTATGGCTACACCTTC | CASSQDLGHNYGYTF
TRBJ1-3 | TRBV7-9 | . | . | TGTGCCAGCAGCAAATCGGGCGATGGAAACACCATATATTTT | CASSKSGDGNTIYF
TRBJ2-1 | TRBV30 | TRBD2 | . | TGTGCCTGGAGAGACGGACTAGCGGGGGGAGGCAATGAGCAGTTCTTC | CAWRDGLAGGGNEQFF
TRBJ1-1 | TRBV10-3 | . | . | TGTGCCATCAGTGAGTCAGGAAGGGGGAACACTGAAGCTTTCTTT | CAISESGRGNTEAFF
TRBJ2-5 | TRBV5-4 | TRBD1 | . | TGTGCCAGCAGAAATCGACAGGGTAGCAGTGAGACCCAGTACTTC | CASRNRQGSSETQYF
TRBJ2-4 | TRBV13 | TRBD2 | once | TGTGCCAGCAGCCCCGGGGAGGGGTTAGCCAAAAACATTCAGTACTTC | CASSPGEGLAKNIQYF
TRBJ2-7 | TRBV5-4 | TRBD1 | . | TGTGCCAGCAGCTCGGGACAGTCAAGCGTTTCCGAGCAGTACTTC | CASSSGQSSVSEQYF
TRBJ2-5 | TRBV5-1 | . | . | TGCGCCAGCAGCTTTGAAGAGACCCAGTACTTC | CASSFEETQYF
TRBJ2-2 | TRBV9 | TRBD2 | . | TGTGCCAGCAGCGGGGGTAGCGGGAGAAGGACCGGGGAGCTGTTTTTT | CASSGGSGRRTGELFF
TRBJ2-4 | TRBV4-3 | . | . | TGCGCCAGCAGCCAAGATTCAGACGGGAAAAACATTCAGTACTTC | CASSQDSDGKNIQYF
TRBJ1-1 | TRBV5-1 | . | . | TGCGCCAGCAGCTTAAGGACAGATATGAACACTGAAGCTTTCTTT | CASSLRTDMNTEAFF
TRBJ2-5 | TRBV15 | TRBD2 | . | TGTGCCACCAGCCCCTTTAGGAGGAGCGGGACGCAAGAGACCCAGTACTTC | CATSPFRRSGTQETQYF
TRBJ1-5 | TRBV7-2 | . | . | TGTGCCAGCAGCCCTGCCCGGGTCAATCAGCCCCAGCATTTT | CASSPARVNQPQHF
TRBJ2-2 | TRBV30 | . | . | TGTGCCTGGAGTAAGGACTTGACCGGGGAGCTGTTTTTT | CAWSKDLTGELFF
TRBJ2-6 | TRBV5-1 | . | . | TGCGCCAGCGGTGCCGGGACACTCGCCTCTGGGGCCAACGTCCTGACTTTC | CASGAGTLASGANVLTF
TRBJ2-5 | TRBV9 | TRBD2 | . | TGTGCCAGCAGCGTAAGGTTGGCGGGGGGGCAAGAGACCCAGTACTTC | CASSVRLAGGQETQYF
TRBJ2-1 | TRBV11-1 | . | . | TGTGCCAGCAGCTTTAGGACTGCCGCTTATGAGCAGTTCTTC | CASSFRTAAYEQFF
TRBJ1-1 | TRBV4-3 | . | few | TGCGCCAGCAGCCAAGAAGACGGCTACACTGAAGCTTTCTTT | CASSQEDGYTEAFF
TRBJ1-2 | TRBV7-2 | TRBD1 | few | TGTGCCAGCAGCTTGGACAGGGTTTATGGCTACACCTTC | CASSLDRVYGYTF
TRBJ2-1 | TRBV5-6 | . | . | TGTGCCAGCAGCTTTCAACATCTCCCTATGAGTGGGCAGTTCTTC | CASSFQHLPMSGQFF
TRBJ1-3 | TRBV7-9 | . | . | TGTGCCAGCAGCCAGGGACGTAGCTCTGGAAACACCATATATTTT | CASSQGRSSGNTIYF
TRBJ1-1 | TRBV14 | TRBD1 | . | TGTGCCAGCAGCCAAGGGGACAGGGTGGGAGCTTTCTTT | CASSQGDRVGAFF
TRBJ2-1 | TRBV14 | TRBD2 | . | TGTGCCAGCAGCCCCGGGGGGGCCGGTGGCGATGAGCAGTTCTTC | CASSPGGAGGDEQFF
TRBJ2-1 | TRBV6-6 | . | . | TGTGCCAGCGAGACTAGCTCCTACAATGAGCAGTTCTTC | CASETSSYNEQFF
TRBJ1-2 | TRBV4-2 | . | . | TGTGCCAGCAGCCAAGAACAGGGCGCTGGCTACACCTTC | CASSQEQGAGYTF
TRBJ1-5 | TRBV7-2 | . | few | TGTGCCAGCAGCCCCTCCAGGTCTAGCAATCAGCCCCAGCATTTT | CASSPSRSSNQPQHF